One and the same sample provided the 7 T cell receptor beta chains below, sequenced in a study of T cell changes during pregnancy in multiple sclerosis. TCRdb's copy holds only in-frame clones and misses some; the assay was immunoSEQ multiplex PCR. This sample carries roughly 39,000 clones, approximately 91% of them seen once, and the ten largest clones take roughly 1.4%. Sequencing input: PBMCs (not recorded whether the cells were cultured). The receptors shown here come from a female donor with multiple sclerosis, enrolled in a pregnancy study.

V and J are TRBV18 and TRBJ2-6, with unresolved D. V gave up 9 bases and J gave up 8 bases, with 5 bases separating them. This CDR3 is built from 10 residues. Germline V CDR1 and CDR2: KGHSH, LQKENI. Here the CDR3 reads CASTPNVLTF. CDR3 DNA sequence: TGTGCCAGTACCCCCAACGTCCTGACTTTC.

The V and J genes are TRBV5-5 and TRBJ2-6; no reliable D call. V dropped 3 bases and J dropped 1 base, with 8 bases sitting between them. Germline lookup yields CDR1 SGHKS and CDR2 YYEKEE (reference sequence). The CDR3 totals 15 residues. The DNA for the CDR3 is TGTGCCAGCAGCTCTGGACGGTCTGGGGCCAACGTCCTGACTTTC. This translates into CASSSGRSGANVLTF.

The chain uses TRBV12-5 and TRBJ2-2, with 12 bases identical to TRBD1. Germline assignment: CDR1 LGHNT and CDR2 FRNRAP. V lost 7 bases to trimming and J lost 5 bases; unmatched junction nucleotides: 5. The CDR3 has 15 residues. The chain's CDR3 is CASAGTGGTTGELFF. The CDR3 nucleotides are TGTGCTAGTGCCGGGACAGGGGGCACTACCGGGGAGCTGTTTTTT.

V and J are TRBV5-1 and TRBJ1-5; D unclear. The V end lost 0 bases, the J end lost 0 bases, and 10 bases lay between the germline ends. CDR1 is SGHRS, CDR2 YFSETQ, per germline. CDR3 length: 16 residues. In nucleotides, the CDR3 is TGCGCCAGCAGCTTGGTTCCGGGTTATAGCAATCAGCCCCAGCATTTT. Residues: CASSLVPGYSNQPQHF.

This chain joins TRBV30 and TRBJ1-1; 10 positions match TRBD1. The CDR3 spans 11 residues. Germline V gives CDR1 GTSNPN, CDR2 SVGIG (reference sequence). The ends lost 5 bases at V and 8 bases at J; junction bases unmatched: 2. This CDR3 is CAWATGGEAFF. CDR3 DNA sequence: TGTGCCTGGGCGACAGGGGGCGAAGCTTTCTTT.

This chain connects TRBV5-1 to TRBJ2-5; D gene unclear. This CDR3 is 11 amino acids long. Germline loops: CDR1 SGHRS, CDR2 YFSETQ. Trimming left V 2 bases short and J 5 bases short, with 4 bases between. The CDR3 spells CASSFGETQYF. The CDR3 DNA sequence: TGCGCCAGCAGCTTCGGCGAGACCCAGTACTTC.

This chain links TRBV6-5 with TRBJ2-7; 13 bases match TRBD2. Unmatched junction bases numbered 5, after V lost 6 bases and J lost 3 bases. Per germline, CDR1 MNHEY and CDR2 SVGAGI. The length of the CDR3 is 15 residues. The CDR3 spells CASSRGTSGNYEQYF. CDR3 bases: TGTGCCAGCAGCCGGGGGACTAGCGGGAACTACGAGCAGTACTTC.